The present T cell receptor beta chain was sequenced within a study of blood T cell repertoires in COVID-19. This clone was recorded a few times. Clones were read by immunoSEQ multiplex PCR, and TCRdb kept only the in-frame ones, dropping some. The sample lists about 160,000 clones; more than 85% were seen once. V was cut by 4 bases and J by 3 bases, with 14 bases left in between. From germline, CDR1 is GTSNPN and CDR2 SVGIG (reference sequence). CDR3 size: 14 residues. The chain uses TRBV30 and TRBJ2-3; D is possibly TRBD2 (6 bases). The specimen sequenced was peripheral blood. The clonotype was recovered from a man aged 50 to 60 with acute or convalescent COVID-19. The CDR3: CAWNSGLGTDTQYF. CDR3 nucleotide sequence: TGTGCCTGGAACAGCGGGTTGGGTACAGATACGCAGTATTTT. The complete variable domain, with remaining parts taken from reference TRBV30 and TRBJ2-3, reads SQTIHQWPATLVQPVGSPLSLECTVEGTSNPNLYWYRQAAGRGLQLLFYSVGIGQISSEVPQNLSASRPQDRQFILSSKKLLLSDSGFYLCAWNSGLGTDTQYFGPGTRLTVL.